This T cell receptor (beta chain) was sequenced in a study of shared clonotypes between healthy human individuals. As for the study in general: Each donor's CD4 naive and CD4 memory cells filled three plates apiece, CD8 naive two, and CD8 memory one.

The study, taken as a whole, reports: Relative to their counterparts shared across all four donors, non-shared clonotypes exhibited diminished generation probabilities.

This clone was recorded once. Antigen: not known. CDR3 size: 14 residues. Looked up from germline, CDR1 is WNHNN and CDR2 is SYGVQD (reference sequence). With V trimmed by 5 bases and J by 2 bases, 1 base remained unmatched. Several immunoSEQ plates held equal portions of the genomic DNA taken from each subset. Profiled with immunoSEQ multiplex PCR; TCRdb holds only in-frame clones, not every one. The table records about 1.5 million clones, roughly 98% of them present only once. Every contributor of samples was a Caucasian grown-up residing in Nashville, Tennessee. Material: naive CD4+ T cells sorted from blood. Subset defined: CD45RA+ positively selected. This receptor was obtained from a man younger than 40 in good health. This chain connects TRBV10-1 to TRBJ2-1; 9 bases are a match to TRBD2. The DNA for the CDR3 is TGCGCCAGCAGTCCTAGCGGGGCCTACAATGAGCAGTTCTTC. Translation gives CASSPSGAYNEQFF.